One and the same sample provided the 20 T cell receptor beta chains below, sequenced in a study of cytomegalovirus exposure and HLA in healthy donors. PCR used 60 Vbeta primers and 13 Jbeta primers. Data came from immunoSEQ multiplex PCR; TCRdb stores just in-frame clones and leaves some out. The repertoire has around 190,000 clones, around nine tenths of them found once; the top ten carry approximately 0.31%. Sequences were obtained from PBMCs. Receptor source: a woman aged 25 to 39 in good health and CMV-seronegative.

The rearrangement links TRBV2 to TRBJ2-7, with D tentatively TRBD2 (7 bases). Between the trimmed V and J ends, which lost 3 bases and 4 bases, there was a span of 13 bases. CDR1 is SNHLY and CDR2 is FYNNEI in the germline V gene. This CDR3 spans 14 amino acids. In DNA, the CDR3 is TGTGCCAGCAGTGAGGGGGGGCCCGGTTACGAGCAGTACTTC. Its protein is CASSEGGPGYEQYF. Using reference TRBV2 and TRBJ2-7 for the parts outside the CDR3, the full variable domain is EPEVTQTPSHQVTQMGQEVILRCVPISNHLYFYWYRQILGQKVEFLVSFYNNEISEKSEIFDDQFSVERPDGSNFTLKIRSTKLEDSAMYFCASSEGGPGYEQYFGPGTRLTVT.

The chain links TRBV4-2 to TRBJ2-5, with D perhaps matching TRBD2 (6 bases). Germline V gives CDR1 LGHNA, CDR2 YNFKEQ. The CDR3 contains 18 residues. Deletions cut 0 bases from V and 5 bases from J, with 22 bases between. As DNA, the CDR3 is TGTGCCAGCAGCCAAGATGGAGGGCTAGCGATGACGGGGGAGACCCAGTACTTC. It translates to CASSQDGGLAMTGETQYF.

This sequence joins TRBV27 and TRBJ2-1, with TRBD1 as a possible D gene (6 bases). Germline V gene data show CDR1 as MNHEY and CDR2 as SMNVEV (reference sequence). This CDR3 has 15 amino acids. The V end lost 6 bases, the J end lost 1 base, and 13 bases lay between the germline ends. CDR3 sequence (DNA): TGTGCCAGCAGGGGAACAGGGTATTCCTACAATGAGCAGTTCTTC. This codes for CASRGTGYSYNEQFF.

This chain connects TRBV28 to TRBJ2-2, with 8 bases lining up with TRBD2. The CDR3 loop spans 17 amino acids. Germline V gene sequence: CDR1 MDHEN, CDR2 SYDVKM. V was pared by 5 bases and J by 6 bases, with 14 bases of the junction left unmatched. CDR3 nucleotide sequence: TGTGCCAGCAGTGAAACCGCGGGACTAGGTTCCGCCGGGGAGCTGTTTTTT. Translating gives CASSETAGLGSAGELFF.

The genes are TRBV2 and TRBJ2-1, with D possibly TRBD1 on 6 matching bases. The germline gives CDR1 SNHLY, CDR2 FYNNEI. V dropped 6 bases and J dropped 1 base, with 10 bases sitting between them. The CDR3 loop spans 14 amino acids. The CDR3 DNA reads TGTGCCAGCAGGTTACAGGGTTCCTACAATGAGCAGTTCTTC. Its protein product is CASRLQGSYNEQFF. Using reference TRBV2 and TRBJ2-1 for the parts outside the CDR3, the full variable domain is EPEVTQTPSHQVTQMGQEVILRCVPISNHLYFYWYRQILGQKVEFLVSFYNNEISEKSEIFDDQFSVERPDGSNFTLKIRSTKLEDSAMYFCASRLQGSYNEQFFGPGTRLTVL.

The V gene is TRBV4-1, the J gene TRBJ1-2, with 9 bases identical to TRBD1. The V segment lost 4 bases and the J segment 2 bases; nucleotides outside the gene matches: 8. This CDR3 is built from 16 residues. Germline CDR1 reads MGHRA; CDR2 reads YSYEKL. This CDR3 is CASSPLTGQGNYGYTF. The CDR3, as DNA: TGCGCCAGCAGCCCCTTGACGGGACAGGGAAACTATGGCTACACCTTC.

The chain recombines TRBV2 with TRBJ1-6; D is ambiguous. V was shortened by 4 bases and J by 4 bases, with 11 bases between the two germline ends. The length of the CDR3 is 15 residues. Germline-derived CDR1 and CDR2 are SNHLY and FYNNEI. This chain's CDR3 is CASSVQTVYNSPLHF. As DNA, the CDR3 is TGTGCCAGCAGTGTACAAACCGTATATAATTCACCCCTCCACTTT. The full variable domain, with the rest looked up from reference TRBV2 and TRBJ1-6, is EPEVTQTPSHQVTQMGQEVILRCVPISNHLYFYWYRQILGQKVEFLVSFYNNEISEKSEIFDDQFSVERPDGSNFTLKIRSTKLEDSAMYFCASSVQTVYNSPLHFGNGTRLTVT.

CDR3 DNA: TGTGCCAGCAGCCAACAGGGCGGGAGCTCCTACAATGAGCAGTTCTTC. Its protein product is CASSQQGGSSYNEQFF. The V and J genes are TRBV16 and TRBJ2-1; 7 bases are shared with TRBD2. The CDR3 sequence is 16 residues long. With 2 bases clipped from V and 0 bases from J, the junction kept 4 bases outside the gene matches. In germline, CDR1 is KGHSY, CDR2 FQNENV.

On this clone itself: Here the CDR3 omits its conserved ending phenylalanine or tryptophan, so a read error is the likely source. The CDR3 nucleotides read TGTGCCAGCAGACCATCTAGGGGAAACATTCAGTACCTC. Translating it yields CASRPSRGNIQYL. The rearrangement uses TRBV6-5 and TRBJ2-4; D might be TRBD1 (5 bases). CDR1 and CDR2 from the germline V gene are MNHEY and SVGAGI. Deletions cut 6 bases from V and 6 bases from J, with 12 bases between. The CDR3 is made up of 13 amino acids.

The chain couples TRBV2 to TRBJ1-1; D possibly corresponds to TRBD1 (6 bases). CDR1 and CDR2 from the germline V gene are SNHLY and FYNNEI. The CDR3 spans 15 residues. V gave up 11 bases and J gave up 4 bases, with 23 bases separating them. The CDR3 DNA is TGTGCCCAAGGGGGGGGGCGGTCATCGGGCACTGAAGCTTTCTTT. Translated, it gives CAQGGGRSSGTEAFF.

V usage is TRBV15 and J usage is TRBJ2-3; the match to TRBD2 covers 11 bases. CDR1 LNHNV and CDR2 YYDKDF come from the germline V gene (reference sequence). The trim removed 2 bases at V and 5 bases at J, leaving 6 bases unmatched. The CDR3 extends over 16 amino acids. The CDR3 reads CATSRPLAGVGDTQYF. In DNA, the CDR3 is TGTGCCACCAGCAGACCACTAGCGGGAGTTGGAGATACGCAGTATTTT.

The genes are TRBV15 and TRBJ2-3; 7 bases align to TRBD2. V lost 1 base, J lost 0 bases, and 4 bases stayed unmatched. CDR1 and CDR2 (germline): LNHNV, YYDKDF (reference sequence). CDR3 length equals 16 residues. CDR3 sequence: CATSRVAGVSTDTQYF. The CDR3 DNA follows: TGTGCCACCAGCAGAGTTGCGGGGGTTAGCACAGATACGCAGTATTTT.

The chain is built from TRBV19 and TRBJ2-7; 12 nucleotides match TRBD2. Germline-derived CDR1 and CDR2 are LNHDA and SQIVND (reference sequence). This CDR3 spans 16 amino acids. Losses at the gene ends were 5 bases for V and 1 base for J; bases not matched to a gene: 6. CDR3 in amino acids: CASSSQLAGGSYEQYF. In nucleotides, the CDR3 is TGTGCCAGTAGTTCTCAACTAGCGGGAGGTTCCTACGAGCAGTACTTC. Complete variable domain (other parts from reference TRBV19 and TRBJ2-7): DGGITQSPKYLFRKEGQNVTLSCEQNLNHDAMYWYRQDPGQGLRLIYYSQIVNDFQKGDIAEGYSVSREKKESFPLTVTSAQKNPTAFYLCASSSQLAGGSYEQYFGPGTRLTVT.

The gene calls are TRBV5-6 and TRBJ1-6; 10 nucleotides line up with TRBD1. The J segment lost 11 bases and the V segment lost 4 bases, leaving 6 bases of the junction unmatched. Germline loops: CDR1 SGHDT, CDR2 YYEEEE. The CDR3 totals 14 residues. The CDR3 region has the DNA TGTGCCAGCAGCCAGACAGGGGGCGGTCCACCCCTCCACTTT. Translation gives CASSQTGGGPPLHF.

CDR3 in DNA: TGCGCCAGCAGCCCTGGACAGGGCGGGGAGGCCCAGCATTTT. It is translated as CASSPGQGGEAQHF. The chain employs TRBV5-1 and TRBJ1-5, with TRBD1 matching 8 bases. J lost 11 bases, V lost 4 bases, and 11 bases had no gene match. CDR1 and CDR2 (germline): SGHRS, YFSETQ. This CDR3 is built from 14 residues.

This chain joins TRBV6-5 and TRBJ2-7, with D possibly being TRBD2 (5 bases). Trimming left V 6 bases short and J 2 bases short, with 11 bases between. CDR3 length: 13 residues. The germline CDR1 and CDR2 sequences are MNHEY and SVGAGI. The CDR3 DNA follows: TGTGCCAGCAGCCCGGCCGGGACCTACGAGCAGTACTTC. Translating gives CASSPAGTYEQYF.

V and J are TRBV28 and TRBJ1-2, with TRBD1 matching 7 bases. Per germline, CDR1 MDHEN and CDR2 SYDVKM. V shed 6 bases, J shed 7 bases, and the junction held 8 bases outside the gene matches. The CDR3 is 13 amino acids. CDR3 in amino acids: CASRTQGPGGYTF. CDR3 sequence (DNA): TGTGCCAGCAGAACACAGGGGCCAGGTGGCTACACCTTC.

The chain joins TRBV15 to TRBJ1-1, with D possibly being TRBD1 (6 bases). The germline V gene has CDR1 LNHNV and CDR2 YYDKDF (reference sequence). This CDR3 region has 15 residues. Trimming removed 0 bases from V and 3 bases from J, with 11 bases in between. The CDR3 DNA reads as TGTGCCACCAGCAGAGATCTAGGGGGTTACACTGAAGCTTTCTTT. As protein: CATSRDLGGYTEAFF.

The count of this clone is one. A junction boundary mismatches the germline segment, possibly from a read error. The chain joins TRBV6-6 to TRBJ2-7; D gene ambiguous. The V gene's germline CDR1 is MNHNY and CDR2 SVGAGI (reference sequence). This CDR3 is built from 11 residues. The CDR3 bases are TGTGCCAGCAGTCCCTACTACAAGCAGTACTTC. Amino acids: CASSPYYKQYF.

This chain links TRBV5-4 with TRBJ1-1, with TRBD1 matching 9 bases. Trimming cost V 3 bases and J 7 bases; bases outside gene matches: 10. Germline loops: CDR1 SGHNT, CDR2 YYREEE (reference sequence). The CDR3 consists of 15 residues. The CDR3 bases are TGTGCCAGCAGCTCTTCCCCCGACAGGGGGAATGAAGCTTTCTTT. Protein: CASSSSPDRGNEAFF.